This T cell receptor beta chain was identified in a study of follicular helper T cells after annual influenza vaccination. As to time point: 2015-2016 season, 7 days after influenza vaccination. Here immunoSEQ multiplex PCR was the method, and the copy in TCRdb shows in-frame clones only, minus some. This table has some 10,000 clones, 75% to 90% appearing once. General study findings and limits: Plasmablast frequency change correlated with clonality change in ICOS+CD38+ cTfh.

This clone was seen once. Its antigen is not known. V trimming: 0 bases; J trimming: 6 bases; junction bases outside the gene matches: 9. The germline V gene has CDR1 SGHAT and CDR2 FQNNGV. This CDR3 contains 18 residues. Material: CXCR5+ CD38- circulating T follicular helper cells from blood, obtained 7 days after influenza vaccination. Subset indicated: circulating Tfh, non-naive CD4+CXCR5+PD-1+ (ICOS+CD38+ or ICOS-CD38-). The chain joins TRBV11-2 to TRBJ2-1; 12 bases line up with TRBD2. The TCR originated in an adult who received the influenza vaccine. The CDR3 loop reads CASSLELASGGVLNEQFF. For the CDR3, the DNA is TGTGCCAGCAGCTTAGAGTTGGCTAGCGGGGGGGTCCTCAATGAGCAGTTCTTC.